The source of this TCR beta chain is a study of T-cell memory formation after mild COVID-19. Whole-study findings and limits: From day 15 to 85, contracting clones were balanced between CD4 and CD8, whereas later expanders leaned toward CD4+. Mostly located in CM and EM were contracting CD4+ clones, with contracting CD8+ clones located in EMRA.

Note on this clonotype: Antigen: not known.

TCRdb called the 5' RACE reads again in MiXCR, with one record for every CDR3 protein. The repertoire includes around 150,000 distinct CDR3 sequences, more than 12% of them detected once, and roughly an eighth sits in the top ten. V trimming: 2 bases; J trimming: 3 bases; junction bases outside the gene matches: 2. Germline CDR1 is DFQATT and CDR2 is SNEGSKA (reference sequence). This CDR3 has 13 amino acids. The genes are TRBV20-1 and TRBJ2-7; 9 bases align to TRBD2. The TCR comes from an adult woman who had mild COVID-19 (a few samples of this study predate the infection). Cell type and time point are not known. Sequences were obtained from PBMCs or a T cell subset sorted from them (not recorded which). CDR3 amino acids: CSARLAGFYEQYF. The CDR3 DNA sequence: TGCAGTGCTAGACTAGCGGGATTCTACGAGCAGTACTTC.